This T cell receptor beta chain was identified in a study of multiple sclerosis patients with progressive multifocal leukoencephalopathy. General study points: In most PML patients, TRB repertoires appeared less diverse by entropy. Preferential TRBV-TRBJ pairings or common gene usage were not detected at PML.

As for this clone: Its antigen is still unknown.

The CDR3 is made up of 13 amino acids. Germline values: CDR1 MDHEN, CDR2 SYDVKM. V was cut by 3 bases and J by 1 base, with 4 bases left in between. Sample time point: before natalizumab initiation. Prior interferon beta treatment was universal, and the PML patients were all female. Synthetic inline TR CDR3 controls covering all V-J pairings were spiked into each PCR. Some clones are missing from TCRdb's copy, which holds only in-frame ones; the method was immunoSEQ multiplex PCR. Altogether under 40,000 clones are present, around 89% being singletons, with the ten largest covering nearly 1.5%. What was sequenced was PBMCs. This clonotype originated in a human donor with multiple sclerosis. V is TRBV28 and J is TRBJ1-5; D gene unclear. CDR3 nucleotide sequence: TGTGCCAGCAGTTTCGGAAGCAATCAGCCCCAGCATTTT. Translating it yields CASSFGSNQPQHF. Full variable domain (outside the CDR3, taken from reference TRBV28 and TRBJ1-5): DVKVTQSSRYLVKRTGEKVFLECVQDMDHENMFWYRQDPGLGLRLIYFSYDVKMKEKGDIPEGYSVSREKKERFSLILESASTNQTSMYLCASSFGSNQPQHFGDGTRLSIL.